These T cell receptor beta chains were read from a single sample in a study of T-cell reconstitution after alpha-beta-depleted transplantation in children. One entry per CDR3 protein results from TCRdb running MiXCR on the PCR reads. The table lists 550,000 to 600,000 distinct CDR3 sequences, more than 20% of them singletons. Sequences were derived from PBMCs, mostly from graft donor cells, sampled 360 days after TCRalphabeta/CD19-depleted stem cell transplant. These receptors were taken from a boy under two years old who had a stem cell transplant for acute myeloid leukemia, so the T cells may come from the graft donor. CDR3s include the opening cysteine and the closing phenylalanine or tryptophan. A D gene is named only where the DNA matches it firmly. Expanded clones get a size class; other rows say once, few or many, or leave the size out.

V,J,size,D,DNA,CDR3
TRBV19,TRBJ2-2,NA,NA,TGTGCCAGTAGCCCTATGAGGAGGAACAACACCGGGGAGCTGTTTTTT,CASSPMRRNNTGELFF
TRBV25-1,TRBJ2-5,NA,TRBD1,TGTGCCAGCAGTGAATTCAGGGGGCCCCCCCAAGAGACCCAGTACTTC,CASSEFRGPPQETQYF
TRBV20-1,TRBJ2-1,many,TRBD2,TGCAGTGCTCGGGGGGGCCCATCCTACAATGAGCAGTTCTTC,CSARGGPSYNEQFF
TRBV20-1,TRBJ2-5,many,NA,TGCAGTGCTAGAGATTCGGGCAGGGGCGGAGAGACCCAGTACTTC,CSARDSGRGGETQYF
TRBV6-1,TRBJ2-1,few,NA,TGTGCCACCACGGAGAACTCCTACAATGAGCAGTTCTTC,CATTENSYNEQFF
TRBV20-1,TRBJ1-1,NA,NA,TGCAGTGCTAGGCCGACGGGGAACACTGAAGCTTTCTTT,CSARPTGNTEAFF
TRBV28,TRBJ2-5,NA,NA,TGTGCCAGCAGTTTAGCCCTAGCGAACGGAGAGACCCAGTACTTC,CASSLALANGETQYF
TRBV7-2,TRBJ2-1,NA,TRBD2,TGTGCCAGCAGCTTAGTGTTGCGGGGGGGCTCCAATGAGGAGTTCTTC,CASSLVLRGGSNEEFF
TRBV29-1,TRBJ2-6,NA,TRBD1,TGCAGCGTTGAAACAGGGGGTCCTGGGGCCAACGTCCTGACTTTC,CSVETGGPGANVLTF
TRBV20-1,TRBJ2-1,few,TRBD1,TGCAGTGCTAGAGGGCAGGGGGCTAGGAATGAGCAGTTCTTC,CSARGQGARNEQFF
TRBV24-1,TRBJ1-5,many,NA,TGTGCCACCAGTGAGGGGGGGACGAGTCAGCCCCAGCATTTT,CATSEGGTSQPQHF
TRBV20-1,TRBJ1-5,many,TRBD1,TGCAGTGCTAGGTCCACCCTTACAGGGGACAATCAGCCCCAGCATTTT,CSARSTLTGDNQPQHF
TRBV6-5,TRBJ2-5,few,NA,TGTGCCAGCAGTGCCCAATTCGGGACCCAGTACTTC,CASSAQFGTQYF
TRBV6-2/TRBV6-3,TRBJ2-1,few,TRBD2,TGTGCCAGCAGACGGACTAGCGGGGTGCCCGTCGATGAGCAGTTCTTC,CASRRTSGVPVDEQFF
TRBV5-1,TRBJ2-1,NA,TRBD2,TGCGCCAGCAGCTTAACCCCTGGTCGGGAGGGCCCCTACAATGAGCAGTTCTTC,CASSLTPGREGPYNEQFF
TRBV4-2,TRBJ2-1,many,TRBD2,TGTGCCAGCAGCCAAGACATTACTAGCGGAGCCCCGGGAAATGAGCAGTTCTTC,CASSQDITSGAPGNEQFF
TRBV29-1,TRBJ2-5,NA,TRBD1,TGCAGCGGGGACAGGGGACAAGAGACCCAGTACTTC,CSGDRGQETQYF
TRBV20-1,TRBJ2-5,many,TRBD2,TGCAGTGCTAGGGTTTGGACTAGCCCTAAGGAGACCCAGTACTTC,CSARVWTSPKETQYF
TRBV7-2,TRBJ2-7,few,TRBD2,TGTGCCAGCAGCTTAGGGGTCGGGCGGGAGTCCTACGAGCAGTACTTC,CASSLGVGRESYEQYF
TRBV4-3,TRBJ2-7,NA,TRBD1,TGCGCCAGCAGCCAACGGACAGGGTACTCCTACGAGCAGTACTTC,CASSQRTGYSYEQYF
TRBV15,TRBJ1-5,once,NA,TGTGCCACCAGCAGAGATCCTGGAACTAGCAATCAGCCCCAGCATTTT,CATSRDPGTSNQPQHF
TRBV20-1,TRBJ2-5,many,TRBD1,TGCAGTGCTCTCAGGGGGCGAGAGACCCAGTACTTC,CSALRGRETQYF
TRBV11-1,TRBJ1-1,NA,NA,TGTGCCAGCGAACAGGGTCGTGGTGGCACTGAAGCTTTCTTT,CASEQGRGGTEAFF
TRBV12-3/TRBV12-4,TRBJ1-4,few,TRBD1,TGTGCCAGCAGTGCGGACAGGGCTGTTAATGAAAAACTGTTTTTT,CASSADRAVNEKLFF
TRBV24-1,TRBJ1-5,NA,NA,TGTGCCACCAGTGAAGGGGAGAGCAATCAGCCCCAGCATTTT,CATSEGESNQPQHF
TRBV7-2,TRBJ2-1,NA,NA,TGTGCCAGCAGCTTAGTTCTTGAGCAGTTCTTC,CASSLVLEQFF
TRBV6-2/TRBV6-3,TRBJ2-7,few,NA,TGTGCCAGCAGTTACCCGGGGCGGACCGAGCAGTACTTC,CASSYPGRTEQYF
TRBV11-2,TRBJ2-7,few,NA,TGTGCCAGCAGCAAACAGGGTACGTTATTGGAAGAGCAGTACTTC,CASSKQGTLLEEQYF
TRBV6-6,TRBJ1-5,few,NA,TGTGCCAGCACCATACAAGGGGGTCAGCCCCAGCATTTT,CASTIQGGQPQHF
TRBV5-1,TRBJ1-2,few,NA,TGCGCCAGCAGCTTGGAACAGGGTATAGATGGCTACACCTTC,CASSLEQGIDGYTF
TRBV5-1,TRBJ2-3,NA,NA,TGCGCCAGCATCTTGGCCCGGGGGAGCACAGATACGCAGTATTTT,CASILARGSTDTQYF
TRBV28,TRBJ2-1,NA,TRBD2,TGTGCCATTGAACGGCGGGGGGGTGAGCAGTTCTTC,CAIERRGGEQFF
TRBV6-5,TRBJ1-1,many,TRBD1,TGTGCCAGCAGTTCCCAACCGGGACAGGCAGCTGGATCTTTCTTT,CASSSQPGQAAGSFF
TRBV7-6,TRBJ2-5,NA,NA,TGTGCCAGCAGCCCCCCGGATGTGGCGAGGAAGACCCAGTACTTC,CASSPPDVARKTQYF
TRBV29-1,TRBJ1-1,few,NA,TGCAGCGTTGCCTCCCTGAGACAGCTTATGAACACTGAAGCTTTCTTT,CSVASLRQLMNTEAFF
TRBV28,TRBJ2-5,many,TRBD2,TGTGCCAGCAGTTTATCAAGCGGGGGGTCGGTTGAAGAGACCCAGTACTTC,CASSLSSGGSVEETQYF
TRBV6-4,TRBJ2-1,many,TRBD1,TGTGCCAGCAGTCCTTATTTCGTGACAGGGGGGAGCAACAATGAGCAGTTCTTC,CASSPYFVTGGSNNEQFF
TRBV4-3,TRBJ2-1,many,TRBD2,TGCGCCAGCAGCCAAGGTAGCGGGGGGGCCCATGAGCAGTTCTTC,CASSQGSGGAHEQFF
TRBV7-2,TRBJ2-7,many,NA,TGTGCCAGCAGCTTAGACTGGTACTACGAGCAGTACTTC,CASSLDWYYEQYF
TRBV7-2,TRBJ2-1,NA,TRBD2,TGTGCCAGCAGCTTAACTAGCGGGTATAGCTCCTACAATGAGCAGTTCTTC,CASSLTSGYSSYNEQFF
TRBV5-4,TRBJ1-1,many,TRBD1,TGTGCCAGCAGCTCCCTACAGGGGGATCTAGCTTTCTTT,CASSSLQGDLAFF
TRBV2,TRBJ2-2,many,NA,TGTGCCAGCAAGGGATCCGGGGAGCTGTTTTTT,CASKGSGELFF
TRBV7-3,TRBJ2-1,NA,NA,TGTGCCAGCAGCGAAGGGGGGGACAATGAGCAGTTCTTC,CASSEGGDNEQFF
TRBV20-1,TRBJ2-7,NA,TRBD1,TGCAGTGCTAGCAGGGGGACCTACGAGCAGTACTTC,CSASRGTYEQYF
TRBV15,TRBJ2-1,many,NA,TGTGCCACCAGCAGAGAAGGGCAGGCGAGCCGAGGTGAGCAGTTCTTC,CATSREGQASRGEQFF
TRBV5-6,TRBJ2-3,NA,TRBD2,TGTGCCAGCAGCCGGACTAGCGGCTATAGCACAGATACGCAGTATTTT,CASSRTSGYSTDTQYF
TRBV12-3/TRBV12-4,TRBJ2-6,NA,TRBD1,TGTGCCAGCAACAGGGGATTCTCTGGGGCCAACGTCCTGACTTTC,CASNRGFSGANVLTF
TRBV29-1,TRBJ2-7,many,TRBD2,TGCAGCGTTGATAGGGAGGGCGAGCAGTACTTC,CSVDREGEQYF
TRBV5-5,TRBJ2-2,few,NA,TGTGCCAGCAGCCACCCCAGGACCAGCGGGGAGCTGTTTTTT,CASSHPRTSGELFF
TRBV20-1,TRBJ1-2,NA,TRBD1,TGCAGTGCTGAGGACAGGGATCGGTTCTACTATGGCTACACCTTC,CSAEDRDRFYYGYTF
TRBV4-1,TRBJ1-3,NA,NA,TGCGCCAGCAGCCAAGTATCTGTGGACGGAATATATTTT,CASSQVSVDGIYF
TRBV12-3/TRBV12-4,TRBJ2-1,NA,NA,TGTGCCAGCAGACGAACCCCGGGTTTTAATGAGCAGTTCTTC,CASRRTPGFNEQFF
TRBV28,TRBJ1-3,many,NA,TGTGCCAGCAGTCATTCCGGGACAACCCGAAACACCATATATTTT,CASSHSGTTRNTIYF
TRBV5-1,TRBJ2-5,NA,NA,TGCGCCAGCACCCAGGTGGGGGGTCAAGAGACCCAGTACTTC,CASTQVGGQETQYF
TRBV7-7,TRBJ2-3,many,TRBD2,TGTGCCAGCAGCCCCCGGACTAGCGGGGGCACAGATACGCAGTATTTT,CASSPRTSGGTDTQYF
TRBV5-1,TRBJ2-5,many,TRBD1,TGCGCCAGCAGCGACAGGGACAGACAAGAGACCCAGTACTTC,CASSDRDRQETQYF